Below, 3 T cell receptor beta chains from the same sample are listed, as sequenced in a study of response to subunit inactivated influenza vaccine. TCRdb used MiXCR to reprocess the RT-PCR reads, holding one entry per CDR3 protein. The table lists about 160,000 distinct CDR3 sequences, around 9.9% of them singletons. The material was non-naive T cells sorted from PBMCs, obtained about 6 weeks after vaccination. The receptors were sampled from a man aged 45-60 years who received an inactivated influenza vaccine.

The genes are TRBV11-1 and TRBJ2-7; D may be TRBD2 (5 bases). The CDR3 has 14 amino acids. Between the trimmed V and J ends, which lost 3 bases and 6 bases, there was a span of 15 bases. Germline CDR1 is SGHAT and CDR2 is FQDESV (reference sequence). The CDR3 is CASSFDRKEGEQYF. The CDR3 DNA is TGTGCCAGCAGCTTTGACCGAAAAGAGGGCGAGCAGTACTTC.

This clonotype was seen at least ten times. The chain recombines TRBV5-1 with TRBJ2-1, with TRBD2 as a possible D gene (6 bases). The CDR3 runs to 15 residues. Germline V lookup: CDR1 SGHRS, CDR2 YFSETQ. The germline V and J ends were trimmed by 0 bases and 2 bases, with 9 bases remaining between them. Written as DNA, the CDR3 is TGCGCCAGCAGCTTGGTAGCGGCTACCTACAATGAGCAGTTCTTC. Its protein is CASSLVAATYNEQFF.

The chain joins TRBV5-1 to TRBJ1-2, with TRBD1 matching 8 bases. Per the germline V gene, CDR1 is SGHRS and CDR2 is YFSETQ. Trimming cost V 4 bases and J 6 bases; bases outside gene matches: 8. The CDR3 has 14 amino acids. The CDR3 nucleotides are TGCGCCAGCAGCCCGGACAGGGTAACCCATGGCTACACCTTC. Its protein is CASSPDRVTHGYTF.